This T cell receptor (beta chain) was captured by sequencing in a study of shared clonotypes between healthy human individuals. It was roughly 190 ng DNA, 30,000 or so T cell genomes, that sorted-subset replicate PCRs used. Sequencing was performed with immunoSEQ multiplex PCR; in TCRdb, only in-frame clones are kept and a portion is missing. The data hold roughly 1,500,000 clones, with around 98% observed a single time. With 5 bases removed from V and 2 bases from J, the gap between germline ends came to 13 bases. This CDR3 has 14 residues. Per the germline V gene, CDR1 is SGHTA and CDR2 is FQGTGA. General study results and limits: Deeper or shallower sequencing was expected to change how clonotypes are shared among donors. Sample collection involved blood only; tissue repertoires are likely different. Naive CD4 clonotypes were shared across a few donors at about 5.3%.

Notes on this clone: Its antigen is unknown.

The chain has TRBV7-3 and TRBJ2-7, with D perhaps TRBD1 (6 bases). Material: naive CD4+ T cells sorted from blood. Noted subset: CD45RA+ positively selected. The sequence came from a man aged 25-45 years in good health. The chain's CDR3 is CASSPGTSTYEQYF. The CDR3, as DNA: TGTGCCAGCAGCCCGGGGACATCCACCTACGAGCAGTACTTC.